The 32 T cell receptor beta chains below come from one sample, sequenced in a study of T cell responses to AZD1222 COVID-19 vaccine. The repertoire was sequenced with immunoSEQ multiplex PCR; TCRdb's copy has only in-frame clones and lacks some. The sample has 110,000 or so clones, 87% seen once. Material: peripheral blood, obtained on day 0 of AZD1222 vaccination. All receptors come from an adult in good health.

The genes are TRBV4-1 and TRBJ2-5; 7 positions agree with TRBD2. The CDR3 covers 14 residues. V gave up 6 bases and J gave up 4 bases; unmatched junction bases: 8. The germline gives CDR1 MGHRA, CDR2 YSYEKL. The CDR3 region has the DNA TGCGCCAGCAGGAGCGGGGCCGCGGGAGAGACCCAGTACTTC. Protein: CASRSGAAGETQYF.

J is TRBJ1-5 and V is TRBV19; 9 nucleotides agree with TRBD1. V was pared by 6 bases and J by 2 bases, with 5 bases of the junction left unmatched. Germline CDR1 is LNHDA and CDR2 is SQIVND (reference sequence). The CDR3 consists of 15 residues. The CDR3: CASRKTGGGNQPQHF. CDR3 coding DNA: TGTGCCAGTAGAAAAACAGGGGGCGGCAATCAGCCCCAGCATTTT.

The V gene is TRBV19, the J gene TRBJ2-1; TRBD2 is a possible D gene (6 bases). Germline V gene data show CDR1 as LNHDA and CDR2 as SQIVND (reference sequence). The CDR3 has 17 residues. Trimming left V 4 bases short and J 4 bases short, with 20 bases between. CDR3 in DNA: TGTGCCAGTAGTACGGCTAGCGCATCCCGAGGGTACAATGAGCAGTTCTTC. Translated, it gives CASSTASASRGYNEQFF.

The CDR3 DNA follows: TGTGCCAGCAGCCAAAGTTTCCTACAAGAGACCCAGTACTTC. This translates into CASSQSFLQETQYF. This chain connects TRBV7-2 to TRBJ2-5, with unresolved D. Germline V gene lookup returns CDR1 SGHTA and CDR2 FQGNSA. The CDR3 consists of 14 residues. Trimming removed 5 bases at V and 2 bases at J, with 12 bases between.

The chain uses TRBV7-9 and TRBJ2-7, with 9 bases identical to TRBD1. The ends lost 3 bases at V and 6 bases at J; junction bases unmatched: 3. Germline V lookup: CDR1 SEHNR, CDR2 FQNEAQ (reference sequence). The length of the CDR3 is 13 residues. CDR3 sequence: CASSLGQGGEQYF. The CDR3 DNA is TGTGCCAGCAGCTTGGGACAGGGAGGCGAGCAGTACTTC.

The chain links TRBV5-4 to TRBJ2-7; D might be TRBD1 (6 bases). The CDR3 totals 14 residues. Trimming left V 0 bases short and J 4 bases short, with 11 bases between. Germline CDR1 is SGHNT and CDR2 is YYREEE (reference sequence). CDR3 amino acids: CASSLEQGGYEQYF. The DNA for the CDR3 is TGTGCCAGCAGCTTGGAACAGGGTGGTTACGAGCAGTACTTC.

The chain combines TRBV5-4 with TRBJ2-3; TRBD2 agrees at 10 bases. The CDR3 runs to 16 residues. Germline V lookup: CDR1 SGHNT, CDR2 YYREEE (reference sequence). V trimming: 0 bases; J trimming: 1 base; junction bases outside the gene matches: 2. CDR3 DNA: TGTGCCAGCAGCTTGGGAGGACTAGCGGGCACAGATACGCAGTATTTT. Its translation: CASSLGGLAGTDTQYF. Looking up the rest from reference TRBV5-4 and TRBJ2-3 gives the full variable domain: ETGVTQSPTHLIKTRGQQVTLRCSSQSGHNTVSWYQQALGQGPQFIFQYYREEENGRGNFPPRFSGLQFPNYSSELNVNALELDDSALYLCASSLGGLAGTDTQYFGPGTRLTVL.

The chain links TRBV28 to TRBJ2-5; 13 bases are a match to TRBD2. Germline V CDR1 and CDR2: MDHEN, SYDVKM. The CDR3 has 16 residues. With V trimmed by 4 bases and J by 4 bases, 6 bases remained unmatched. CDR3: CASSSPGLAGVETQYF. DNA for the CDR3: TGTGCCAGCAGTTCCCCTGGACTAGCGGGAGTAGAGACCCAGTACTTC.

This clone appeared once. This sequence joins TRBV24-1 and TRBJ1-2; 7 bases align to TRBD1. The CDR3 contains 15 residues. V dropped 4 bases and J dropped 6; count of bases not matched to a gene: 10. Germline lookup yields CDR1 KGHDR and CDR2 SFDVKD. Here the CDR3 reads CATSDPREGGHGYTF. As DNA, the CDR3 is TGTGCCACCAGTGACCCCCGAGAAGGGGGCCATGGCTACACCTTC.

This chain uses TRBV25-1 with TRBJ1-2, with 11 bases that match TRBD1. V lost 2 bases to trimming and J lost 5 bases; unmatched junction nucleotides: 10. The CDR3 sequence is 17 residues long. Germline V lookup: CDR1 MGHDK, CDR2 SYGVNS. The CDR3 bases are TGTGCCAGCAGTGAAACTGAGGGACAGGGGGAAAGGTATGGCTACACCTTC. This codes for CASSETEGQGERYGYTF.

This clone turned up a few times. The sample contains more than one DNA sequence encoding this CDR3. The rearrangement joins TRBV5-6 to TRBJ2-7, with TRBD2 matching over 10 bases. The CDR3 runs 15 residues. Per the germline V gene, CDR1 is SGHDT and CDR2 is YYEEEE. Trimming cost V 4 bases and J 3 bases; bases outside gene matches: 7. The CDR3 reads CASSPGLAGDYEQYF. CDR3 nucleotides: TGTGCCAGCAGCCCTGGTCTAGCGGGGGACTACGAGCAGTACTTC.

V gene TRBV28 combines with J gene TRBJ2-5, with TRBD1 as a possible D gene (5 bases). The CDR3 is made up of 16 amino acids. The germline V gene has CDR1 MDHEN and CDR2 SYDVKM. V was shortened by 1 base and J by 5 bases, with 17 bases between the two germline ends. CDR3 sequence: CASSLSQAGMWETQYF. The CDR3 DNA is TGTGCCAGCAGTTTATCCCAGGCAGGGATGTGGGAGACCCAGTACTTC.

The chain recombines TRBV20-1 with TRBJ1-2; maybe TRBD1 (5 bases). The CDR3 has 11 residues. Germline CDR1 is DFQATT and CDR2 is SNEGSKA (reference sequence). V was cut by 3 bases and J by 6 bases, with 8 bases left in between. The CDR3 region has the DNA TGCAGTGCTAGGAGGGGAAATGGCTACACCTTC. Its translation: CSARRGNGYTF.

CDR3 sequence reads: CASTSPGPAGGPYEQYF. CDR3 sequence (DNA): TGTGCCAGCACCTCCCCAGGGCCAGCGGGGGGCCCTTACGAGCAGTACTTC. The chain has TRBV28 and TRBJ2-7; TRBD2 matches 9 bases. Germline CDR1 reads MDHEN; CDR2 reads SYDVKM. The CDR3 runs to 17 residues. The J segment lost 4 bases and the V segment lost 7 bases, leaving 17 bases of the junction unmatched.

The chain links TRBV4-1 to TRBJ2-3, with D maybe TRBD2 (6 bases). The V end lost 0 bases, the J end lost 3 bases, and 10 bases lay between the germline ends. The CDR3 consists of 15 residues. CDR1 MGHRA and CDR2 YSYEKL come from the germline V gene. The CDR3 protein is CASSQEAGWTDTQYF. CDR3 DNA: TGCGCCAGCAGCCAAGAGGCGGGGTGGACAGATACGCAGTATTTT.

This chain links TRBV20-1 with TRBJ1-6, with TRBD1 as a possible D gene (5 bases). The CDR3 consists of 17 residues. Germline V gene data show CDR1 as DFQATT and CDR2 as SNEGSKA (reference sequence). Trimming shortened V by 3 bases and J by 10 bases, and 25 bases separated the two germline ends. The CDR3 nucleotides are TGCAGTGCTAGTCAATCTTTGGGGCAGGTCGGGGGATCACCCCTCCACTTT. Its translation is CSASQSLGQVGGSPLHF.

This clone was counted between two and nine times. The chain is built from TRBV19 and TRBJ1-6; D gene ambiguous. CDR3 size: 13 residues. Germline CDR1 is LNHDA and CDR2 is SQIVND (reference sequence). Deletions cut 5 bases from V and 10 bases from J, with 12 bases between. The CDR3 spells CASSPAPRSPLHF. As DNA, the CDR3 is TGTGCCAGTAGTCCCGCGCCCCGGTCACCCCTCCACTTT. The full variable domain, with the rest looked up from reference TRBV19 and TRBJ1-6, is DGGITQSPKYLFRKEGQNVTLSCEQNLNHDAMYWYRQDPGQGLRLIYYSQIVNDFQKGDIAEGYSVSREKKESFPLTVTSAQKNPTAFYLCASSPAPRSPLHFGNGTRLTVT.

The chain couples TRBV28 to TRBJ1-4; 7 bases match TRBD1. The CDR3 consists of 13 residues. With V trimmed by 10 bases and J by 4 bases, 6 bases remained unmatched. The V gene's germline CDR1 is MDHEN and CDR2 SYDVKM. CDR3 region: CATGRGVNEKLFF. Here the CDR3 DNA reads TGTGCCACCGGCAGGGGGGTTAATGAAAAACTGTTTTTT.

The V call is TRBV11-2, the J call TRBJ1-4; TRBD1 aligns across 8 bases. Germline V gives CDR1 SGHAT, CDR2 FQNNGV. With V trimmed by 4 bases and J by 5 bases, 12 bases remained unmatched. The CDR3 length is 17 residues. The CDR3 here is CASSSVSQGAPNEKLFF. The CDR3 DNA follows: TGTGCCAGCAGCTCAGTTTCTCAGGGGGCCCCAAATGAAAAACTGTTTTTT.

The chain links TRBV4-2 to TRBJ1-5; D might be TRBD1 (6 bases). The V gene lost 0 bases and the J gene lost 11 bases, with 17 bases spanning the gap. Looked up from germline, CDR1 is LGHNA and CDR2 is YNFKEQ. There are 15 residues in the CDR3. The CDR3 bases are TGTGCCAGCAGCCAAGAAGGGGGAGAGGACTCTTCCCAGCATTTT. Translated: CASSQEGGEDSSQHF.

The V and J genes are TRBV28 and TRBJ1-1, with 7 positions matching TRBD1. V dropped 5 bases and J dropped 1; count of bases not matched to a gene: 7. Germline V lookup: CDR1 MDHEN, CDR2 SYDVKM. There are 15 residues in the CDR3. In nucleotides, the CDR3 is TGTGCCAGCAGTGAACCGGGACAGTGGAACACTGAAGCTTTCTTT. Translating gives CASSEPGQWNTEAFF. The variable domain in full, with the rest retrieved from reference TRBV28 and TRBJ1-1, is DVKVTQSSRYLVKRTGEKVFLECVQDMDHENMFWYRQDPGLGLRLIYFSYDVKMKEKGDIPEGYSVSREKKERFSLILESASTNQTSMYLCASSEPGQWNTEAFFGQGTRLTVV.

The rearrangement links TRBV28 to TRBJ1-2; TRBD1 might be the D (5 bases). Deletions cut 3 bases from V and 2 bases from J, with 13 bases between. This CDR3 contains 15 residues. The V gene's germline CDR1 is MDHEN and CDR2 SYDVKM. CDR3 DNA sequence: TGTGCCAGCAGTTTCGCGGACGGGACCAACTATGGCTACACCTTC. It translates to CASSFADGTNYGYTF.

The chain has TRBV5-4 and TRBJ1-5; D gene uncertain. Germline CDR1 and CDR2: SGHNT and YYREEE (reference sequence). CDR3 size: 15 residues. Trimming left V 0 bases short and J 5 bases short, with 12 bases between. In DNA, the CDR3 is TGTGCCAGCAGCTTGGGGGGTCAGAAAGATCAGCCCCAGCATTTT. Translation gives CASSLGGQKDQPQHF.

The V and J genes are TRBV2 and TRBJ1-5, with D hard to call. Trimming shortened V by 7 bases and J by 1 base, and 11 bases separated the two germline ends. The CDR3 has 14 residues. Germline V gives CDR1 SNHLY, CDR2 FYNNEI. This CDR3 is CASNRALSNQPQHF. The CDR3 coding sequence is TGTGCCAGCAACCGGGCCTTAAGCAATCAGCCCCAGCATTTT.

The chain couples TRBV4-3 to TRBJ1-2, with 9 bases that match TRBD1. The germline V gene encodes CDR1 LGHNA and CDR2 YSLEER. The CDR3 consists of 17 residues. With V trimmed by 2 bases and J by 4 bases, 11 bases remained unmatched. The CDR3 is CASSQLYPGQGIYGYTF. In DNA, the CDR3 is TGCGCCAGCAGCCAACTTTATCCGGGACAGGGAATCTATGGCTACACCTTC.

This clone appeared a few times. The V call is TRBV27, the J call TRBJ2-1; TRBD1 is a possible D gene (6 bases). Trimming pared 1 base from V and 0 bases from J, leaving 16 bases between. CDR1 and CDR2 from the germline V gene are MNHEY and SMNVEV (reference sequence). There are 18 residues in the CDR3. CDR3 region: CASSLFGRGSVSYNEQFF. The CDR3 bases are TGTGCCAGCAGTTTATTCGGTAGGGGGAGCGTCTCCTACAATGAGCAGTTCTTC.

The chain couples TRBV30 to TRBJ2-2; D is unclear. V dropped 0 bases and J dropped 4 bases, with 6 bases sitting between them. The CDR3 is made up of 13 amino acids. From germline, CDR1 is GTSNPN and CDR2 SVGIG (reference sequence). CDR3 in amino acids: CAWSVFVTGELFF. In nucleotides, the CDR3 is TGTGCCTGGAGTGTATTCGTCACCGGGGAGCTGTTTTTT.

The chain combines TRBV5-1 with TRBJ2-6; no clear D. Deletions cut 4 bases from V and 6 bases from J, with 11 bases between. Germline values: CDR1 SGHRS, CDR2 YFSETQ. CDR3 length equals 14 residues. The CDR3 coding sequence is TGCGCCAGCAGCCTAACCGGTCAGGCCAACGTCCTGACTTTC. It codes for CASSLTGQANVLTF. The whole variable domain, filled in from reference TRBV5-1 and TRBJ2-6, reads KAGVTQTPRYLIKTRGQQVTLSCSPISGHRSVSWYQQTPGQGLQFLFEYFSETQRNKGNFPGRFSGRQFSNSRSEMNVSTLELGDSALYLCASSLTGQANVLTFGAGSRLTVL.

The rearrangement uses TRBV19 and TRBJ1-5; tentative D call: TRBD1 (5 bases). This CDR3 spans 13 amino acids. Germline V gives CDR1 LNHDA, CDR2 SQIVND (reference sequence). The V end lost 5 bases, the J end lost 4 bases, and 9 bases lay between the germline ends. The CDR3 loop reads CASSRSGNQPQHF. The CDR3 coding sequence is TGTGCCAGTAGTCGGTCAGGGAATCAGCCCCAGCATTTT.

CDR3 amino acids: CASSFLGATEAFF. The CDR3 DNA follows: TGTGCCAGCAGCTTCTTGGGAGCCACTGAAGCTTTCTTT. V gene TRBV7-3 combines with J gene TRBJ1-1; D is uncertain. CDR1 SGHTA and CDR2 FQGTGA come from the germline V gene. This CDR3 region has 13 residues. The V gene lost 3 bases and the J gene lost 4 bases, with 9 bases spanning the gap.

The gene calls are TRBV29-1 and TRBJ1-2, with 8 bases that match TRBD1. Germline CDR1 and CDR2: SQVTM and ANQGSEA. This CDR3 is 15 amino acids long. V shed 3 bases and J 8 bases; nucleotides not matched to a gene: 14. CDR3 protein: CSVDVGGQGSGGYTF. For the CDR3, the DNA is TGCAGCGTTGATGTAGGCGGACAGGGCTCGGGGGGCTACACCTTC. Full variable domain (outside the CDR3, taken from reference TRBV29-1 and TRBJ1-2): SAVISQKPSRDICQRGTSLTIQCQVDSQVTMMFWYRQQPGQSLTLIATANQGSEATYESGFVIDKFPISRPNLTFSTLTVSNMSPEDSSIYLCSVDVGGQGSGGYTFGSGTRLTVV.

This rearrangement joins TRBV30 to TRBJ1-5, with D perhaps matching TRBD1 (5 bases). From germline, CDR1 is GTSNPN and CDR2 SVGIG (reference sequence). This CDR3 region has 13 residues. V was clipped by 3 bases and J by 6 bases, with 12 bases between them. The CDR3 DNA sequence: TGTGCCTGGAGCATGGGGGGAGGTCAGCCCCAGCATTTT. This encodes CAWSMGGGQPQHF.